Sequencing of this T cell receptor (beta chain) was carried out in a study of blood T cell repertoires in COVID-19. Study-level background: Samples came from the United States, Italy and Spain, spanning acute and convalescent COVID-19. T cells, B-cell-depleted T cells, or PBMCs provided the cDNA or gDNA that served as material.

V lost 7 bases to trimming and J lost 3 bases; unmatched junction nucleotides: 6. The germline V gene has CDR1 MNHEY and CDR2 SVGAGI. The CDR3 length is 14 residues. In the original analysis: From reference gene primer amplification, estimates of nucleated cell counts were derived. Data came from immunoSEQ multiplex PCR; TCRdb stores just in-frame clones and leaves some out. That table is the source of V, J and clone size, and D and trimming were worked out from the DNA. The table lists under 250,000 clones, roughly 84% of them singletons. The clonotype originates from a man aged 45-65 years with active or convalescent COVID-19. The sequenced sample consisted of peripheral blood. The chain joins TRBV6-5 to TRBJ1-1; 9 bases match TRBD1. This CDR3 is CASTMTGGDTEAFF. DNA of the CDR3: TGTGCCAGCACCATGACAGGGGGGGACACTGAAGCTTTCTTT.